Sequencing of this T cell receptor (beta chain) was carried out in a study of blood T cell repertoires in COVID-19. Clones were sequenced by immunoSEQ multiplex PCR, and TCRdb holds only the in-frame ones, with some missing. The sample includes about 170,000 clones, around 82% of them seen just once. CDR1 and CDR2 (germline): SSHAT, FNYEAQ (reference sequence). The V end lost 5 bases, the J end lost 2 bases, and 14 bases lay between the germline ends. This CDR3 contains 15 residues. This chain joins TRBV7-7 and TRBJ2-3; D may be TRBD1 (6 bases). Sequences were obtained from peripheral blood. The clonotype was recovered from a man older than 75 with COVID-19, enrolled during active disease. In nucleotides, the CDR3 is TGTGCCAGCAGCCGCGGCCAGGGGCCCACAGATACGCAGTATTTT. Protein sequence: CASSRGQGPTDTQYF.